One sample yielded the 16 T cell receptor beta chains listed below, sequenced in a study of sequential checkpoint blockade in melanoma. The data were produced by immunoSEQ multiplex PCR, yet TCRdb's version contains in-frame clones alone and is incomplete. The repertoire includes over 9,000 clones, about three quarters of them detected once, and about 18% sits in the top ten. Treatment denoted: randomized to nivolumab then ipilimumab (arm A) or the reverse (arm B). The sequenced sample was CD8+ T cells sorted from blood (inferred from file names), obtained from a patient given nivolumab and ipilimumab in sequence. Receptor source: a human donor with melanoma.

V usage is TRBV7-9 and J usage is TRBJ2-7; 8 bases agree with TRBD1. Germline V gene data show CDR1 as SEHNR and CDR2 as FQNEAQ (reference sequence). This CDR3 region has 13 residues. After removal of 3 bases from V and 6 bases from J, the junction contained 4 bases not matched to a gene. CDR3 sequence (DNA): TGTGCCAGCAGCTTTGGACAGGGACGCGAGCAGTACTTC. Translation: CASSFGQGREQYF.

The rearrangement uses TRBV11-1 and TRBJ2-7, with a weak D call TRBD2 (6 bases). V shed 5 bases and J shed 4 bases, with 15 bases lying between them. Germline V gives CDR1 SGHAT, CDR2 FQDESV (reference sequence). The length of the CDR3 is 14 residues. The CDR3 DNA is TGTGCCAGCAGCCCCAAATCGGGGGTGTACGAGCAGTACTTC. It is translated as CASSPKSGVYEQYF.

V and J are TRBV6-5 and TRBJ2-7, with 14 nucleotides matching TRBD2. Germline trimming cut 3 bases from V and 5 bases from J; bases unmatched to any gene: 3. This CDR3 spans 15 amino acids. Germline-derived CDR1 and CDR2 are MNHEY and SVGAGI. This CDR3 is CASSYGTSGRNEQYF. The CDR3 DNA sequence: TGTGCCAGCAGTTATGGGACTAGCGGGAGAAACGAGCAGTACTTC.

V usage is TRBV6-4 and J usage is TRBJ2-5; 10 bases line up with TRBD1. The CDR3 runs to 15 residues. CDR1 and CDR2 (germline): MRHNA, SNTAGT. V trimming: 5 bases; J trimming: 4 bases; junction bases outside the gene matches: 7. The CDR3 reads CASSPGTGAGETQYF. CDR3 DNA sequence: TGTGCCAGCAGTCCCGGGACAGGGGCGGGAGAGACCCAGTACTTC.

This clone appeared a few times. The chain uses TRBV28 and TRBJ1-4; 7 nucleotides line up with TRBD1. With 3 bases clipped from V and 10 bases from J, the junction kept 5 bases outside the gene matches. Germline V gene lookup returns CDR1 MDHEN and CDR2 SYDVKM. This CDR3 has 13 residues. This chain's CDR3 is CASSFRRDRKLFF. As DNA, the CDR3 is TGTGCCAGCAGTTTCCGCCGGGACAGAAAACTGTTTTTT.

V is TRBV5-6 and J is TRBJ2-7, with 11 bases aligning to TRBD2. Germline CDR1 SGHDT, CDR2 YYEEEE. V was clipped by 0 bases and J by 2 bases; unmatched bases: 1. The CDR3 is 15 amino acids. In nucleotides, the CDR3 is TGTGCCAGCAGCTTGGGACTAGCGGGGACCTACGAGCAGTACTTC. Protein sequence: CASSLGLAGTYEQYF.

The V and J genes are TRBV15 and TRBJ1-5; TRBD1 might be the D (5 bases). In germline, CDR1 is LNHNV, CDR2 YYDKDF (reference sequence). Trimming took off 2 bases at V and 1 base at J, with 12 bases between the two ends. The CDR3 consists of 16 residues. CDR3 nucleotide sequence: TGTGCCACCAGCAGACGAGCCAGGGCGAGCAATCAGCCCCAGCATTTT. It is translated as CATSRRARASNQPQHF.

This rearrangement joins TRBV7-2 to TRBJ2-5, with D possibly TRBD1 on 6 matching bases. The CDR3 loop spans 16 amino acids. Germline CDR1 reads SGHTA; CDR2 reads FQGNSA. V dropped 1 base and J dropped 2 bases, with 14 bases sitting between them. CDR3 in DNA: TGTGCCAGCAGCTTAGGGTTTAGCAGGGGACAAGAGACCCAGTACTTC. Its protein is CASSLGFSRGQETQYF.

This clone appeared a single time. The CDR3 coding sequence is TGTGCCAGCAGGGGCTTAGCGGCTGAGCAGTTCTTC. Its translation: CASRGLAAEQFF. This sequence joins TRBV6-1 and TRBJ2-1; weak D call: TRBD2 (6 bases). This CDR3 is 12 amino acids long. V was pared by 6 bases and J by 9 bases, with 12 bases between. Germline loops: CDR1 MNHNS, CDR2 SASEGT.

The J gene is TRBJ2-1, the V gene TRBV29-1; maybe TRBD2 (5 bases). Trimming removed 2 bases from V and 6 bases from J, with 5 bases in between. The CDR3 runs 11 residues. Per the germline V gene, CDR1 is SQVTM and CDR2 is ANQGSEA. As DNA, the CDR3 is TGCAGCGTTGAACGGGGCAATGAGCAGTTCTTC. Its translation: CSVERGNEQFF.

The rearrangement uses TRBV27 and TRBJ1-1; D is unresolved. From germline, CDR1 is MNHEY and CDR2 SMNVEV (reference sequence). V was clipped by 3 bases and J by 0 bases, with 5 bases between them. The CDR3 spans 13 residues. This CDR3 reads CASSFTLNTEAFF. CDR3 sequence (DNA): TGTGCCAGCAGTTTCACATTGAACACTGAAGCTTTCTTT.

This clone occurred a few times. The chain carries TRBV4-1 and TRBJ2-5, with 7 positions matching TRBD2. Trimming removed 0 bases from V and 1 base from J; junction bases left unmatched: 5. Germline V CDR1 and CDR2: MGHRA, YSYEKL. CDR3 length: 16 residues. The CDR3 DNA is TGCGCCAGCAGCCAAGAGGGGCGGGGGTCCCAAGAGACCCAGTACTTC. Encoded protein: CASSQEGRGSQETQYF.

The sample holds one count of this clone. CDR3 in amino acids: CASSQERAGAGKKLFF. CDR3 nucleotide sequence: TGCGCCAGCAGCCAAGAACGGGCAGGGGCCGGGAAAAAACTGTTTTTT. The chain uses TRBV4-1 and TRBJ1-4, with D possibly TRBD1 on 6 matching bases. Germline CDR1 reads MGHRA; CDR2 reads YSYEKL. This CDR3 has 16 residues. Trimming cost V 0 bases and J 9 bases, with 17 bases left between them.

This clone has more than one count but fewer than ten. J is TRBJ2-1 and V is TRBV10-3; TRBD2 agrees at 10 bases. The CDR3 has 17 amino acids. Germline V gene sequence: CDR1 ENHRY, CDR2 SYGVKD. Trimming at V came to 4 bases and at J to 5 bases, leaving 11 bases not matched to a gene. The CDR3 sequence is CAISGKREGWGDNEQFF. CDR3 nucleotides: TGTGCCATCAGTGGCAAGCGGGAGGGCTGGGGGGACAATGAGCAGTTCTTC.

This clone has a single count. The chain links TRBV30 to TRBJ2-7; possible D gene TRBD2, 6 bases. The CDR3 runs to 14 residues. V lost 3 bases and J 5 bases, leaving 17 bases between the germline ends. Germline V gene lookup returns CDR1 GTSNPN and CDR2 SVGIG (reference sequence). The DNA of the CDR3 is TGTGCCTGGAGCCCCGGGGTAGGAGGGAACGAGCAGTACTTC. Its translation is CAWSPGVGGNEQYF. The full variable domain, with the rest looked up from reference TRBV30 and TRBJ2-7, is SQTIHQWPATLVQPVGSPLSLECTVEGTSNPNLYWYRQAAGRGLQLLFYSVGIGQISSEVPQNLSASRPQDRQFILSSKKLLLSDSGFYLCAWSPGVGGNEQYFGPGTRLTVT.

V is TRBV27 and J is TRBJ1-5; D is perhaps TRBD1 (5 bases). The CDR3 is 15 residues long. Per the germline V gene, CDR1 is MNHEY and CDR2 is SMNVEV (reference sequence). The ends were cut back, 0 bases at V and 1 base at J, with 7 bases in the middle. The CDR3 DNA is TGTGCCAGCAGTTTATCGGCAGGGAGCAATCAGCCCCAGCATTTT. Its translation is CASSLSAGSNQPQHF.